These 21 T cell receptor beta chains were sequenced from one sample in a study of blood T cell repertoires in COVID-19. The repertoire was sequenced with immunoSEQ multiplex PCR; TCRdb's copy has only in-frame clones and lacks some. The data show under 250,000 clones, around 88% seen once. Sequences were obtained from peripheral blood. The receptors were gathered from a man in his forties with active or convalescent COVID-19.

V gene TRBV28 combines with J gene TRBJ2-5; D is perhaps TRBD2 (6 bases). The V end lost 5 bases, the J end lost 5 bases, and 12 bases lay between the germline ends. Germline values: CDR1 MDHEN, CDR2 SYDVKM. The CDR3 totals 13 residues. The CDR3 coding sequence is TGTGCCAGCAGTCCGGGGGTAGGCGAGACCCAGTACTTC. Its protein product is CASSPGVGETQYF.

The J gene is TRBJ1-4, the V gene TRBV29-1; 8 bases agree with TRBD1. Germline CDR1 SQVTM, CDR2 ANQGSEA. CDR3 size: 14 residues. The V and J ends lost 7 bases and 5 bases, in that order; junction bases with no gene match: 9. CDR3 nucleotide sequence: TGCAGCGCCCACAGGGGGTACCAAAATGAAAAACTGTTTTTT. Protein: CSAHRGYQNEKLFF.

This rearrangement joins TRBV15 to TRBJ1-5; a weak D match, TRBD1 (5 bases). Trimming took off 4 bases at V and 2 bases at J, with 21 bases between the two ends. This CDR3 region has 18 residues. The germline CDR1 and CDR2 sequences are LNHNV and YYDKDF (reference sequence). The CDR3 DNA follows: TGTGCCACCAGCAACCCAGGGATATCGTACGATGGCAATCAGCCCCAGCATTTT. Protein: CATSNPGISYDGNQPQHF.

The chain employs TRBV7-9 and TRBJ1-4; no firm D call. The germline gives CDR1 SEHNR, CDR2 FQNEAQ (reference sequence). V was pared by 6 bases and J by 5 bases, with 19 bases between. This CDR3 spans 16 amino acids. CDR3 sequence reads: CASSLTGLGLNEKLFF. CDR3 sequence (DNA): TGTGCCAGCAGTCTAACGGGGTTAGGGTTGAATGAAAAACTGTTTTTT.

The rearrangement joins TRBV27 to TRBJ2-7; the match to TRBD1 covers 7 bases. This CDR3 comprises 15 residues. Per germline, CDR1 MNHEY and CDR2 SMNVEV (reference sequence). Germline trimming cut 5 bases from V and 4 bases from J; bases unmatched to any gene: 11. In DNA form, the CDR3 reads TGTGCCAGCAGTCCGCGACTGGGACAGAGATACGAGCAGTACTTC. Protein product: CASSPRLGQRYEQYF.

Worth noting for this clone: Other nucleotide sequences in the sample specify the same CDR3. V gene TRBV15 combines with J gene TRBJ2-7; 7 positions agree with TRBD1. The CDR3 extends over 12 amino acids. V lost 3 bases and J lost 4; bases outside the gene matches: 0. Germline V CDR1 and CDR2: LNHNV, YYDKDF (reference sequence). The CDR3 region has the DNA TGTGCCACCAGCAGGGACAGGTACGAGCAGTACTTC. Its translation: CATSRDRYEQYF. The full variable domain, in which reference TRBV15 and TRBJ2-7 provide the parts outside the CDR3, is DAMVIQNPRYQVTQFGKPVTLSCSQTLNHNVMYWYQQKSSQAPKLLFHYYDKDFNNEADTPDNFQSRRPNTSFCFLDIRSPGLGDTAMYLCATSRDRYEQYFGPGTRLTVT.

The gene calls are TRBV18 and TRBJ1-1; D gene uncertain. Looked up from germline, CDR1 is KGHSH and CDR2 is LQKENI. The length of the CDR3 is 12 residues. V shed 6 bases and J shed 2 bases, with 7 bases lying between them. CDR3: CASSSYNTEAFF. The DNA of the CDR3 is TGTGCCAGCTCCTCCTATAACACTGAAGCTTTCTTT.

The chain joins TRBV4-3 to TRBJ2-3; 8 bases map to TRBD2. CDR3 length: 16 residues. From germline, CDR1 is LGHNA and CDR2 YSLEER. V trimming: 3 bases; J trimming: 3 bases; junction bases outside the gene matches: 8. CDR3 protein: CASSQGPSGQTDTQYF. In DNA, the CDR3 is TGCGCCAGCAGCCAGGGGCCTAGCGGGCAAACAGATACGCAGTATTTT.

This clone occurred once. The chain joins TRBV30 to TRBJ2-7, with D uncertain. This CDR3 is built from 14 residues. Trimming took 0 bases from V and 1 from J, leaving 10 bases between them. In germline, CDR1 is GTSNPN, CDR2 SVGIG (reference sequence). This chain's CDR3 is CAWSVTYDSYEQYF. The CDR3 nucleotides read TGTGCCTGGAGTGTAACTTATGATTCCTACGAGCAGTACTTC.

V is TRBV10-3 and J is TRBJ2-3; TRBD2 aligns across 10 bases. There are 15 residues in the CDR3. CDR1 and CDR2 (germline): ENHRY, SYGVKD. Germline trimming cut 4 bases from V and 4 bases from J; bases unmatched to any gene: 5. The CDR3 region has the DNA TGTGCCATCAGTGCGAGCGGGGGGGCGGCAGATACGCAGTATTTT. Its translation: CAISASGGAADTQYF.

This chain links TRBV6-2 or TRBV6-3 with TRBJ2-7; TRBD1 matches at 9 bases. CDR3 length: 15 residues. Germline trimming cut 0 bases from V and 3 bases from J; bases unmatched to any gene: 3. Germline values: CDR1 MNHEY, CDR2 SVGEGT. The CDR3 sequence is CASSYSGQGRYEQYF. The CDR3 nucleotides read TGTGCCAGCAGTTACTCCGGACAGGGGCGCTACGAGCAGTACTTC.

The J gene is TRBJ1-5, the V gene TRBV24-1; 7 nucleotides line up with TRBD1. CDR1 and CDR2 from the germline V gene are KGHDR and SFDVKD. This CDR3 region has 17 residues. The junction had 15 bases not matched to a gene; V was cut back by 5 bases and J by 6 bases. The CDR3 protein is CATSGTSTGPKGQPQHF. CDR3 nucleotides: TGTGCCACCAGTGGAACCTCGACAGGGCCCAAGGGTCAGCCCCAGCATTTT.

The chain couples TRBV14 to TRBJ1-1; tentative D call: TRBD1 (5 bases). The ends were cut back, 4 bases at V and 3 bases at J, with 9 bases in the middle. This CDR3 has 13 residues. Germline CDR1 is SGHDN and CDR2 is FVKESK. The CDR3 reads CASSPRAYTEAFF. The CDR3 DNA reads as TGTGCCAGCAGCCCCAGGGCGTACACTGAAGCTTTCTTT.

On this clone itself: Other nucleotide sequences from this sample produce the same CDR3. The chain has TRBV4-3 and TRBJ1-1; weak D call: TRBD1 (6 bases). Trimming shortened V by 3 bases and J by 2 bases, and 10 bases separated the two germline ends. Germline loops: CDR1 LGHNA, CDR2 YSLEER. This CDR3 spans 14 amino acids. The CDR3 DNA reads TGCGCCAGCAGCCAGGGGGCAGGTAACACTGAAGCTTTCTTT. Protein sequence: CASSQGAGNTEAFF.

This chain joins TRBV4-1 and TRBJ1-3; D ambiguous. The CDR3 has 16 residues. Trimming shortened V by 0 bases and J by 0 bases, and 9 bases separated the two germline ends. The germline gives CDR1 MGHRA, CDR2 YSYEKL. CDR3 coding DNA: TGCGCCAGCAGCCAAGATCAGGTTTACTCTGGAAACACCATATATTTT. This translates into CASSQDQVYSGNTIYF.

The chain carries TRBV7-2 and TRBJ1-2; unclear D gene. This CDR3 has 15 residues. V was shortened by 1 base and J by 6 bases, with 15 bases between the two germline ends. CDR1 and CDR2 from the germline V gene are SGHTA and FQGNSA. In DNA, the CDR3 is TGTGCCAGCAGCTTAGATCGGGGTTCTTATCATGGCTACACCTTC. Translation gives CASSLDRGSYHGYTF.

This clone appeared a single time. At one end the junction does not follow the germline gene, possibly because of a read error. V gene TRBV24-1 combines with J gene TRBJ2-7; possible D gene TRBD1, 6 bases. The CDR3 spans 13 residues. Germline V gives CDR1 KGHDR, CDR2 SFDVKD. CDR3 nucleotide sequence: TGTGCCACGAGTGATGGGGGCCGCCTCGAGCAGTACTTC. Translated, it gives CATSDGGRLEQYF.

The rearrangement uses TRBV18 and TRBJ1-5; TRBD1 agrees at 8 bases. Trimming at V came to 2 bases and at J to 6 bases, leaving 9 bases not matched to a gene. Germline-derived CDR1 and CDR2 are KGHSH and LQKENI. This CDR3 region has 16 residues. CDR3 sequence reads: CASSPSDRGGGQPQHF. The CDR3 nucleotides are TGTGCCAGCTCACCATCCGACAGGGGAGGAGGTCAGCCCCAGCATTTT.

V usage is TRBV5-6 and J usage is TRBJ1-2; 7 nucleotides align to TRBD1. V lost 0 bases, J lost 4 bases, and 6 bases stayed unmatched. Per the germline V gene, CDR1 is SGHDT and CDR2 is YYEEEE. This CDR3 has 15 amino acids. CDR3 protein: CASSLVGQRSYGYTF. The CDR3 bases are TGTGCCAGCAGCTTGGTGGGACAGAGGTCCTATGGCTACACCTTC.

This chain uses TRBV5-1 with TRBJ2-5; no clear D gene. V was shortened by 2 bases and J by 3 bases, with 2 bases between the two germline ends. In germline, CDR1 is SGHRS, CDR2 YFSETQ. CDR3 size: 11 residues. This CDR3 reads CASSFKETQYF. The CDR3 DNA follows: TGCGCCAGCAGCTTCAAAGAGACCCAGTACTTC.

The rearrangement joins TRBV2 to TRBJ2-7, with a possible D match to TRBD2 (5 bases). The germline gives CDR1 SNHLY, CDR2 FYNNEI. Deletions cut 6 bases from V and 3 bases from J, with 15 bases between. The CDR3 loop spans 14 amino acids. CDR3 sequence: CASSPYGVLYEQYF. The CDR3 DNA sequence: TGTGCCAGCAGCCCCTACGGGGTTCTCTACGAGCAGTACTTC.